A selection of T cell receptor beta chains follows, all from one sample in a study of blood T cell repertoires in COVID-19. Profiled with immunoSEQ multiplex PCR; TCRdb holds only in-frame clones, not every one. The sample carries around 200,000 clones, around 80% recorded once. Material: peripheral blood. These TCRs come from a woman aged 45-65 years with acute or convalescent COVID-19. Both conserved end residues are part of each CDR3. The order of the fields is CDR3 DNA, CDR3 protein, V gene, clone size, J gene, D gene. The D gene is left open where the match is weak. Clone size appears in some rows only: once, few, many, or a class for an expanded clone.

TGTGCCAGCAGCCCCCCGCGCGGGACCAGCACCGGGGAGCTGTTTTTT CASSPPRGTSTGELFF TRBV14 - TRBJ2-2 -
TGCGCCAGCAGTGAGGGAGGGGCGCGCGGCGGGGAGCTGTTTTTT CASSEGGARGGELFF TRBV10-1 - TRBJ2-2 -
TGTGCCAGCAGGCCAGACAGGGCTGGGGCCAACGTCCTGACTTTC CASRPDRAGANVLTF TRBV2 - TRBJ2-6 TRBD1
TGTGCCAGCTCACCACAAACTAGCTCCTACAATGAGCAGTTCTTC CASSPQTSSYNEQFF TRBV18 once TRBJ2-1 -
TGTGCCAGCAGCTTAGCTTCCACCTACGAGCAGTACTTC CASSLASTYEQYF TRBV7-8 - TRBJ2-7 -
TGTGCCAGCAGCGACTCGGGACTTCGAGATACGCAGTATTTT CASSDSGLRDTQYF TRBV7-9 - TRBJ2-3 -
TGTGCCATCAGTGAGGCGGGGGAAGTCAACGAGCAGTACTTC CAISEAGEVNEQYF TRBV10-3 - TRBJ2-7 TRBD2
TGTGCCAGCAGGGATCTAGCGGGAGACCACGAGCAGTACTTC CASRDLAGDHEQYF TRBV3-1/TRBV3-2 - TRBJ2-7 TRBD2
TGTGCCAGCAGTGAAAGGACTAGCGGGAGTGATACGCAGTATTTT CASSERTSGSDTQYF TRBV2 once TRBJ2-3 TRBD2
TGTGCCAGCAGCCCCTCGGGAGTCACCTACAATGAGCAGTTCTTC CASSPSGVTYNEQFF TRBV3-1/TRBV3-2 once TRBJ2-1 -
TGCGCCAGCAGCCTTGGACTAAGGGATCAGCCCCAGCATTTT CASSLGLRDQPQHF TRBV5-1 few TRBJ1-5 -
TGTGCCAGCACCATCTGGTTCGGCGGGAGAACTGAGCAGTTCTTC CASTIWFGGRTEQFF TRBV11-2 - TRBJ2-1 TRBD2
TGTGCCATCAGTGAGAGACCGCCGAGACACGGGAACACCGGGGAGCTGTTTTTT CAISERPPRHGNTGELFF TRBV10-3 - TRBJ2-2 -
TGTGCCAGCAGTGATGAGGCGGGGTTGGATGAAAAACTGTTTTTT CASSDEAGLDEKLFF TRBV6-1 - TRBJ1-4 -
TGTGCCAGCAGCGTTCAACCGGGAGCTCACTATGGCTACACCTTC CASSVQPGAHYGYTF TRBV9 - TRBJ1-2 -
TGTGCCAGCAGTCCTCAGACAGGCACAGATACGCAGTATTTT CASSPQTGTDTQYF TRBV27 once TRBJ2-3 -
TGTGCCAGCAGTTTATCGAGCGCAACTAATGAAAAACTGTTTTTT CASSLSSATNEKLFF TRBV27 - TRBJ1-4 -
TGTGCCACCAGTGACCTTTCGGGAGGGGGACCCTACAATGAGCAGTTCTTC CATSDLSGGGPYNEQFF TRBV24-1 - TRBJ2-1 TRBD2
TGTGCCAGCAGTAGGCTAGCGGCAACAGATACGCAGTATTTT CASSRLAATDTQYF TRBV25-1 - TRBJ2-3 TRBD2
TGTGCCAGCATGGGGGGGGTCGATCAGCCCCAGCATTTT CASMGGVDQPQHF TRBV2 many TRBJ1-5 -
TGTGCCAGCAGTTTGAAGCCAAACACTGAAGCTTTCTTT CASSLKPNTEAFF TRBV28 - TRBJ1-1 -
TGTGCCAGCAACTCAGGGGGCGCCAATGAGCAGTTCTTC CASNSGGANEQFF TRBV25-1 - TRBJ2-1 TRBD1
TGTGCCACCAGCAGCCGACTAGCGGCCTTGGGGGATGAGCAGTTCTTC CATSSRLAALGDEQFF TRBV15 - TRBJ2-1 TRBD2
TGTGCTAGCAGCTTATCCTTTGGGGGGGGCGAGCAGTACTTC CASSLSFGGGEQYF TRBV7-7 - TRBJ2-7 TRBD2
TGTGCCAGCAGTGAAGCGGTACGGGGGAATGAGCAGTTCTTC CASSEAVRGNEQFF TRBV2 - TRBJ2-1 -
TGTGCCATCAGTGAGCAGACAGGATCGGGCACTGAAGCTTTCTTT CAISEQTGSGTEAFF TRBV10-3 - TRBJ1-1 -
TGTGCCAGCAGTGAAGGAGGTCGGAAACCTTATGGCTACACCTTC CASSEGGRKPYGYTF TRBV6-1 few TRBJ1-2 -
TGTGCCAGCAGCGTAGAGGGGGGGAGCGGGAGCACAGATACGCAGTATTTT CASSVEGGSGSTDTQYF TRBV9 - TRBJ2-3 -
TGTGCCAGCAGTGGACAGGGAAGAGGGGGTGGTGAAAAACTGTTTTTT CASSGQGRGGGEKLFF TRBV27 - TRBJ1-4 TRBD1
TGTGCCAGCAGGGGACAGGGGAACACCGGGGAGCTGTTTTTT CASRGQGNTGELFF TRBV2 once TRBJ2-2 TRBD1
TGTGCCACCAGTGTGAAGGGGCAGGGTGAGCAGTTCTTC CATSVKGQGEQFF TRBV24-1 - TRBJ2-1 -
TGTGCCAGCAGCTTAGAGTCTAACACTGAAGCTTTCTTT CASSLESNTEAFF TRBV11-3 - TRBJ1-1 -
TGTGCCAGCAGCTTAACTACAGGGTTCAATGAAAAACTGTTTTTT CASSLTTGFNEKLFF TRBV7-9 - TRBJ1-4 -
TGTGCCAGCAGTGAATCCGGGCAGGGTGACTATGGCTACACCTTC CASSESGQGDYGYTF TRBV25-1 - TRBJ1-2 -
TGCGCCAGCAGCTTGGACACCTCTGAAGCTTTCTTT CASSLDTSEAFF TRBV5-1 few TRBJ1-1 -
TGCAGCGTTGGGCACCTTACAGATACGCAGTATTTT CSVGHLTDTQYF TRBV29-1 - TRBJ2-3 -
TGCGCCAGCAGCTTGGTGGGGCCGGGTTACACTGAAGCTTTCTTT CASSLVGPGYTEAFF TRBV5-1 - TRBJ1-1 -